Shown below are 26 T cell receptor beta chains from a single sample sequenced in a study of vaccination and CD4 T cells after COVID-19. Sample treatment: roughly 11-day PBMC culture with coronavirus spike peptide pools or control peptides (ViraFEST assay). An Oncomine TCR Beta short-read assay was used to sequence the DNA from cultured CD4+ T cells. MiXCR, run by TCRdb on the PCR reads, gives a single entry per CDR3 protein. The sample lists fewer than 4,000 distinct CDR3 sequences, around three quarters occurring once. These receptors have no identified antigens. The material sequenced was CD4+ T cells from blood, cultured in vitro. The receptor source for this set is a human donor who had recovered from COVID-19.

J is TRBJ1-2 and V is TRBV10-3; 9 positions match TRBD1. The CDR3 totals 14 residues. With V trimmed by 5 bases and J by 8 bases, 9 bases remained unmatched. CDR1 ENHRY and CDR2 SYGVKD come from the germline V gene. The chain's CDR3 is CAISPGQGLAGYTF. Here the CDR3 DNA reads TGTGCCATCAGTCCGGGACAGGGATTGGCGGGCTACACCTTC.

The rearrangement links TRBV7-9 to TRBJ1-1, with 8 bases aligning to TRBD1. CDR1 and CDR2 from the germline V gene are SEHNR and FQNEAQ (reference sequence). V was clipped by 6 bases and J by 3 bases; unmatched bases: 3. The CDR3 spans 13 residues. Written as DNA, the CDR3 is TGTGCCAGCAGTCCAGGGGGCTACACTGAAGCTTTCTTT. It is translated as CASSPGGYTEAFF.

This chain's CDR3 is CASSYSKGLDQPQHF. The DNA for the CDR3 is TGTGCCAGCAGTTACTCGAAGGGGTTGGATCAGCCCCAGCATTTT. The chain is built from TRBV6-5 and TRBJ1-5, with D perhaps TRBD1 (5 bases). The CDR3 sequence is 15 residues long. The V gene's germline CDR1 is MNHEY and CDR2 SVGAGI. V gave up 0 bases and J gave up 5 bases, with 11 bases separating them.

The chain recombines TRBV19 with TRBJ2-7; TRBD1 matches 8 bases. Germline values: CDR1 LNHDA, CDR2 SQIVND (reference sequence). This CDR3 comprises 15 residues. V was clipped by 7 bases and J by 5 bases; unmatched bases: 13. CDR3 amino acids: CASTQGADVQNEQYF. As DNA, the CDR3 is TGTGCCAGTACCCAGGGGGCAGACGTGCAGAACGAGCAGTACTTC.

CDR3 nucleotides: TGTGCCAGCAGTTTAGTGGGGTCAGGGGGCGGCGGCACAGATACGCAGTATTTT. Residues: CASSLVGSGGGGTDTQYF. The chain employs TRBV12-3 or TRBV12-4 and TRBJ2-3; 8 nucleotides align to TRBD1. With 1 base clipped from V and 1 base from J, the junction kept 10 bases outside the gene matches. The CDR3 is 18 amino acids.

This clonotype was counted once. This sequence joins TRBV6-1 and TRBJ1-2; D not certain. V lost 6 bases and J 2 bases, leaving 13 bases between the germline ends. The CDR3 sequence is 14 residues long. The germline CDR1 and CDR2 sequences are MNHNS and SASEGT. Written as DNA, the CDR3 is TGTGCCAGCAGGGTCATGCGCAGAAACTATGGCTACACCTTC. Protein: CASRVMRRNYGYTF.

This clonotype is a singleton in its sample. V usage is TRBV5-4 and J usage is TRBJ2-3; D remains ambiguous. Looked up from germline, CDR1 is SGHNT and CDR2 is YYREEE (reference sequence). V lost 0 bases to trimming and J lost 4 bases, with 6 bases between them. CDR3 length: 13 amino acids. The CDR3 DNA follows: TGTGCCAGCAGCTTGGGGGAAGCAGATACGCAGTATTTT. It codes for CASSLGEADTQYF.

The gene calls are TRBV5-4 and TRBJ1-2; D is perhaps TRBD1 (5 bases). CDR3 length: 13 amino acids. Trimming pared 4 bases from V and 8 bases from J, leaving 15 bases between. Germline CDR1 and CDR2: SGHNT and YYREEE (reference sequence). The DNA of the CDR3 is TGTGCCAGCAGCCTCGGGGACTTGTCAGGCTACACCTTC. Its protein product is CASSLGDLSGYTF.

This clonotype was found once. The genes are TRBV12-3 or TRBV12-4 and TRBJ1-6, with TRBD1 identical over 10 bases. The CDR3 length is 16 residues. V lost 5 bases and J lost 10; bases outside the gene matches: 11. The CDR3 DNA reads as TGTGCCAGCAGTCCGCGGACGGGACAGGGGAAATCACCCCTCCACTTT. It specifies CASSPRTGQGKSPLHF.

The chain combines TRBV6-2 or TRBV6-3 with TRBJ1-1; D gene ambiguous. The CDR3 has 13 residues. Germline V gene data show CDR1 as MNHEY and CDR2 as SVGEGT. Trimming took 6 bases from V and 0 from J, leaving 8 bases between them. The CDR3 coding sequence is TGTGCCAGCAGATCCGGGTTGAACACTGAAGCTTTCTTT. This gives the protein CASRSGLNTEAFF.

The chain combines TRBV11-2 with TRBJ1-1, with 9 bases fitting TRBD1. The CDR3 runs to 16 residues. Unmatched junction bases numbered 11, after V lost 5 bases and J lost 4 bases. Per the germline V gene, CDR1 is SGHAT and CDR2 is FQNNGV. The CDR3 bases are TGTGCCAGCAGCAGCTTAAGGACAGGGGCCAGCACTGAAGCTTTCTTT. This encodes CASSSLRTGASTEAFF.

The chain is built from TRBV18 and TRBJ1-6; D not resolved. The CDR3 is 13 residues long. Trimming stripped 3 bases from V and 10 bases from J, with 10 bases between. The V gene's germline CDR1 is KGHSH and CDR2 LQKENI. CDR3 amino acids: CASSPPGPSPLHF. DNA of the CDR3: TGTGCCAGCTCACCCCCTGGGCCATCACCCCTCCACTTT.

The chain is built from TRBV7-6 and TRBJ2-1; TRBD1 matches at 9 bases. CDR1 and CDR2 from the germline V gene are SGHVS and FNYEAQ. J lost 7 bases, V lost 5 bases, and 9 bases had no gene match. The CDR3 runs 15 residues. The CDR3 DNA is TGTGCCAGCAGCGTCGGGACAGGGAGGTGGAATGAGCAGTTCTTC. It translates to CASSVGTGRWNEQFF.

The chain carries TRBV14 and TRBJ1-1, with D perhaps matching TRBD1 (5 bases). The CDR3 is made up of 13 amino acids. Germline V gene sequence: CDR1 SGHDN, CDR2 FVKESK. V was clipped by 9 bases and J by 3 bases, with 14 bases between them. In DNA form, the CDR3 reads TGTGCCAGTAGATCGCGGGACTACACTGAAGCTTTCTTT. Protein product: CASRSRDYTEAFF.

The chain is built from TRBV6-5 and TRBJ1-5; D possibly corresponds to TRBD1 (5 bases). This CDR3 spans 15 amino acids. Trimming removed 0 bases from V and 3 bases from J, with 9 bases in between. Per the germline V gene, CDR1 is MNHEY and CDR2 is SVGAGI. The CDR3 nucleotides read TGTGCCAGCAGTTACTCGAGGGGCCCCAATCAGCCCCAGCATTTT. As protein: CASSYSRGPNQPQHF.

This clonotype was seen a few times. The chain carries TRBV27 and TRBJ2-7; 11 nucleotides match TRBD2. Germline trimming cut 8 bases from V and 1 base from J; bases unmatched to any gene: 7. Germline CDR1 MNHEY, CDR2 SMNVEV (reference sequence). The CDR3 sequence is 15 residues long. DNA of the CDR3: TGTGCCAGCGCTGAAATAGCGGGAGGGTCCTACGAGCAGTACTTC. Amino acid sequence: CASAEIAGGSYEQYF.

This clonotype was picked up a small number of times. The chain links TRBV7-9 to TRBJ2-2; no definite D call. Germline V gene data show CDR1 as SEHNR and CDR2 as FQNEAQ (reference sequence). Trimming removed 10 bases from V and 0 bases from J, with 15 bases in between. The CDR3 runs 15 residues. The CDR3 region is CATLISRTNTGELFF. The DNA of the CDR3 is TGTGCCACCCTTATTTCGAGGACGAACACCGGGGAGCTGTTTTTT.

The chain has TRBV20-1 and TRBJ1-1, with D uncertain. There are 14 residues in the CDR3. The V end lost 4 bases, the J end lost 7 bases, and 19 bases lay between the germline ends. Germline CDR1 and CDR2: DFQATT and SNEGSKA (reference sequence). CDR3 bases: TGCAGTGCTAAAGCCCCCCGGGCGGGTTTTGAAGCTTTCTTT. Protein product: CSAKAPRAGFEAFF.

The CDR3 reads CASSLGQGMNTEAFF. CDR3 coding DNA: TGTGCCAGCAGCTTGGGACAGGGGATGAACACTGAAGCTTTCTTT. The chain has TRBV7-2 and TRBJ1-1, with TRBD1 matching 10 bases. V was pared by 3 bases and J by 0 bases, with 1 base of the junction left unmatched. CDR1 is SGHTA, CDR2 FQGNSA, per germline. There are 15 residues in the CDR3.

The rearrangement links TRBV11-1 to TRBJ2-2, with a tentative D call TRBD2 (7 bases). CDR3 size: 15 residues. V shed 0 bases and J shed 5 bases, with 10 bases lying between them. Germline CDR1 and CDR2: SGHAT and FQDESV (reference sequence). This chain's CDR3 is CASSLAGGRTGELFF. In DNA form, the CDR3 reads TGTGCCAGCAGCTTAGCGGGGGGGCGTACCGGGGAGCTGTTTTTT.

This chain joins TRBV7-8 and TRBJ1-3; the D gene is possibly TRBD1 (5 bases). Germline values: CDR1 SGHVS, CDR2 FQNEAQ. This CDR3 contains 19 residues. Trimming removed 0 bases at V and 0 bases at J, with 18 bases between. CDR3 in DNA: TGTGCCAGCAGCTTAGCGACGAATCGGGGACGGAGCTCTGGAAACACCATATATTTT. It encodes CASSLATNRGRSSGNTIYF.

CDR3 coding DNA: TGCGCCAGCAGCCGGCGGGGACAGAACACCGGGGAGCTGTTTTTT. This encodes CASSRRGQNTGELFF. This chain links TRBV4-1 with TRBJ2-2; either TRBD1 or TRBD2 may fit D (6 bases each). CDR3 size: 15 residues. The germline V gene has CDR1 MGHRA and CDR2 YSYEKL. The V end was cut by 4 bases, the J end by 1 base, with 10 bases between.

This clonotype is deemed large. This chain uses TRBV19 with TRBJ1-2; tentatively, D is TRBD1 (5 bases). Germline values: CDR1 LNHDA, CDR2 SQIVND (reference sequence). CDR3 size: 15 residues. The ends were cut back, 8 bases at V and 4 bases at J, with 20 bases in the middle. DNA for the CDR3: TGTGCCAGTCTAGGGTCCTACCGGACACTCTATGGCTACACCTTC. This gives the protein CASLGSYRTLYGYTF.

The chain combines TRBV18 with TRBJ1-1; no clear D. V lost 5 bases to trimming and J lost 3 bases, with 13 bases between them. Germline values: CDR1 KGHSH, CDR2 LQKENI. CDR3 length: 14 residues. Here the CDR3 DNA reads TGTGCCAGCTCATTAGGGCAGAGACACACTGAAGCTTTCTTT. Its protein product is CASSLGQRHTEAFF. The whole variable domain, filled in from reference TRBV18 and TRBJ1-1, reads NAGVMQNPRHLVRRRGQEARLRCSPMKGHSHVYWYRQLPEEGLKFMVYLQKENIIDESGMPKERFSAEFPKEGPSILRIQQVVRGDSAAYFCASSLGQRHTEAFFGQGTRLTVV.

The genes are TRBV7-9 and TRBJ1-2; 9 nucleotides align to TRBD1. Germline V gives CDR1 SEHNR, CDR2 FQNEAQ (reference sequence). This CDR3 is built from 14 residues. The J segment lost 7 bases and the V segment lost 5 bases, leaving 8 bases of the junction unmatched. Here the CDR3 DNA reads TGTGCCAGCAGCCCGGTACAGGGGGCGCTTGGCTACACCTTC. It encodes CASSPVQGALGYTF.

The CDR3 reads CASSLWRGRTDTQYF. The CDR3 coding sequence is TGTGCCAGCAGTTTGTGGCGGGGGCGCACAGATACGCAGTATTTT. The chain joins TRBV12-3 or TRBV12-4 to TRBJ2-3; perhaps TRBD2 as D (7 bases). The CDR3 extends over 15 amino acids. Trimming took 3 bases from V and 1 from J, leaving 11 bases between them.